The rows below give T cell receptor beta chains drawn from one sample of a study of blood T cell repertoires in COVID-19. TCRdb keeps only in-frame clones here, not all; method: immunoSEQ multiplex PCR. The sample contains more than 200,000 clones, approximately 88% of which appear only once. Sequenced: PBMCs or T cells enriched from blood (not recorded which). All receptors derive from a woman under 40 who had been exposed to COVID-19. CDR3s include the opening cysteine and the closing phenylalanine or tryptophan. The D gene is left open where the match is weak. Rows may omit the clone size; those that give it use once, few, many or a size class.

v_gene,abundance,d_gene,j_gene,CDR3aa,CDR3nt
TRBV11-2,NA,NA,TRBJ1-3,CASSLAALGDTIYF,TGTGCCAGCAGCTTAGCAGCTTTGGGAGACACCATATATTTT
TRBV14,NA,NA,TRBJ2-2,CASSQGLGSHTGELFF,TGTGCCAGCAGCCAAGGATTGGGCTCCCACACCGGGGAGCTGTTTTTT
TRBV5-1,NA,NA,TRBJ1-1,CASSLLVREGPNTEAFF,TGCGCCAGCAGCTTGCTAGTCCGGGAGGGGCCGAACACTGAAGCTTTCTTT
TRBV5-4,NA,NA,TRBJ1-2,CASSQPQGANYGYTF,TGTGCCAGCAGCCAACCACAGGGCGCAAACTATGGCTACACCTTC
TRBV2,NA,NA,TRBJ2-2,CASSSTGQHTGELFF,TGTGCCAGCAGCAGTACAGGACAACACACCGGGGAGCTGTTTTTT
TRBV28,NA,NA,TRBJ1-5,CASSLFPGFQPQHF,TGTGCCAGCAGTTTGTTCCCAGGGTTTCAGCCCCAGCATTTT
TRBV6-5,NA,NA,TRBJ1-6,CASTGDMNSPLHF,TGTGCCAGCACTGGGGACATGAATTCACCCCTCCACTTT
TRBV9,NA,NA,TRBJ1-1,CASSARTDGTEAFF,TGTGCCAGCAGCGCCCGGACAGATGGCACTGAAGCTTTCTTT
TRBV2,NA,TRBD2,TRBJ2-3,CASSGPRLAGTDTQYF,TGTGCCAGCAGCGGCCCACGACTAGCAGGCACAGATACGCAGTATTTT
TRBV4-1,NA,TRBD2,TRBJ2-3,CASKTGLAGGPVKADTQYF,TGCGCCAGCAAGACGGGACTAGCGGGAGGGCCGGTTAAAGCAGATACGCAGTATTTT
TRBV21-1,NA,NA,TRBJ2-1,CASSKGRQGVHNEQFF,TGTGCCAGCAGCAAGGGGCGACAGGGGGTCCACAATGAGCAGTTCTTC
TRBV11-2,NA,NA,TRBJ2-2,CASSLDIAGELFF,TGTGCCAGCAGCTTAGACATTGCCGGGGAGCTGTTTTTT
TRBV4-1,once,TRBD1,TRBJ1-1,CASSQLTGGRTEAFF,TGCGCCAGCAGCCAATTGACAGGGGGCCGAACTGAAGCTTTCTTT
TRBV7-9,NA,TRBD1,TRBJ1-1,CAIQGAGTEAFF,TGTGCTATTCAGGGGGCTGGGACTGAAGCTTTCTTT
TRBV28,NA,TRBD2,TRBJ2-7,CASSLFPPFDGGRAISYEQYF,TGTGCCAGCAGTTTATTCCCCCCCTTCGATGGCGGGAGGGCCATCTCCTACGAGCAGTACTTC
TRBV5-6,few,NA,TRBJ2-3,CASSPPGLNTDTQYF,TGTGCCAGCAGCCCACCGGGACTGAACACAGATACGCAGTATTTT
TRBV5-1,NA,NA,TRBJ1-5,CASSLNPGGDNQPQHF,TGCGCCAGCAGCTTGAACCCGGGGGGGGACAATCAGCCCCAGCATTTT
TRBV5-1,NA,TRBD1,TRBJ1-3,CASSLVPGGSGNTIYF,TGCGCCAGCAGCTTGGTACCAGGGGGCTCTGGAAACACCATATATTTT
TRBV3-1/TRBV3-2,once,TRBD1,TRBJ2-5,CASSPRDSQETQYF,TGTGCCAGCAGCCCACGGGACAGCCAAGAGACCCAGTACTTC
TRBV7-9,once,TRBD1,TRBJ1-2,CASNYPYRGVRNGYTF,TGTGCCAGCAACTACCCCTACAGGGGGGTTCGGAATGGCTACACCTTC
TRBV29-1,NA,TRBD1,TRBJ1-1,CSVDPGGLFTEAFF,TGCAGCGTTGACCCAGGGGGCTTATTCACTGAAGCTTTCTTT
TRBV5-1,once,TRBD1,TRBJ1-6,CASSLAGQGGRNSPLHF,TGCGCCAGCAGCTTGGCCGGACAGGGGGGGAGAAATTCACCCCTCCACTTT
TRBV5-1,NA,NA,TRBJ2-7,CASRVGSEQYF,TGCGCCAGCAGGGTGGGCAGCGAGCAGTACTTC
TRBV6-6,NA,NA,TRBJ2-2,CASKQTPTGELFF,TGTGCCAGCAAACAGACGCCAACCGGGGAGCTGTTTTTT
TRBV3-1/TRBV3-2,NA,NA,TRBJ1-1,CASSPRTRPNTEAFF,TGTGCCAGCAGCCCTAGGACAAGACCTAACACTGAAGCTTTCTTT
TRBV2,NA,TRBD1,TRBJ1-1,CASRAGQGLSEAFF,TGTGCCAGCAGAGCGGGACAGGGGTTATCTGAAGCTTTCTTT
TRBV5-4,few,NA,TRBJ1-1,CASSPSWGGRTEAFF,TGTGCCAGCAGCCCTTCTTGGGGGGGGAGGACTGAAGCTTTCTTT
TRBV7-9,NA,TRBD2,TRBJ2-7,CASSRELGTSGVHAYEQYF,TGTGCCAGCAGCCGCGAACTCGGGACTAGCGGGGTACATGCCTACGAGCAGTACTTC
TRBV14,NA,TRBD1,TRBJ1-1,CASSLRTGFSEAFF,TGTGCCAGCAGCCTCAGGACAGGGTTCTCTGAAGCTTTCTTT
TRBV10-3,once,TRBD2,TRBJ2-7,CAISREGGAEQYF,TGTGCCATCAGTCGGGAGGGAGGCGCCGAGCAGTACTTC
TRBV28,NA,NA,TRBJ1-1,CASRPGARVNTEAFF,TGTGCCAGCAGACCCGGAGCCAGAGTGAACACTGAAGCTTTCTTT
TRBV19,NA,TRBD2,TRBJ2-7,CASSIDLSGSYEQYF,TGTGCCAGTAGTATAGATCTGAGCGGGAGCTACGAGCAGTACTTC
TRBV20-1,NA,TRBD1,TRBJ1-2,CSASDRVGYGYTF,TGCAGTGCTAGTGACAGGGTAGGCTATGGCTACACCTTC
TRBV9,NA,TRBD1,TRBJ1-6,CASSVGDRGNSPLHF,TGTGCCAGCAGCGTAGGAGACAGGGGGAATTCACCCCTCCACTTT
TRBV28,NA,TRBD1,TRBJ2-4,CASSTDRGGQYF,TGTGCCAGCAGCACCGACAGGGGTGGCCAGTACTTC
TRBV15,NA,NA,TRBJ2-1,CATSRDAGDEQFF,TGTGCCACCAGCAGAGATGCAGGGGATGAGCAGTTCTTC
TRBV6-5,NA,TRBD1,TRBJ1-2,CASSYSRQGGGYGYTF,TGTGCCAGCAGTTACTCCCGACAGGGAGGCGGTTATGGCTACACCTTC
TRBV7-9,once,NA,TRBJ2-6,CASSPVGSGANVLTF,TGTGCCAGCAGCCCCGTCGGCTCTGGGGCCAACGTCCTGACTTTC
TRBV4-1,NA,NA,TRBJ1-5,CASSQEADLGPQHF,TGCGCCAGCAGCCAAGAGGCAGATCTAGGGCCCCAGCATTTT
TRBV19,NA,TRBD1,TRBJ1-5,CASSIRGQGGANQPQHF,TGTGCCAGTAGTATTAGGGGACAGGGGGGGGCCAATCAGCCCCAGCATTTT
TRBV28,NA,NA,TRBJ2-7,CASSYVGIHEQYF,TGTGCCAGCAGTTATGTCGGGATCCACGAGCAGTACTTC
TRBV5-6,NA,TRBD1,TRBJ2-7,CASSFARGLYEQYF,TGTGCCAGCAGCTTCGCCAGGGGGCTATACGAGCAGTACTTC